The text below deals with one TCR beta chain. This entry comes from a study of blood T cell repertoires in COVID-19. Study-level information: The samples span acute and convalescent COVID-19 from the United States, Italy and Spain. PBMCs, B-cell-depleted T cells, or T cells provided the cDNA or gDNA that made up the material.

CDR3 length: 16 residues. Trimming cost V 3 bases and J 5 bases; bases outside gene matches: 11. Germline-derived CDR1 and CDR2 are SGHKS and YYEKEE (reference sequence). In the original analysis: Estimation of nucleated cell counts was performed using reference gene primer amplification. Repertoires were generated with immunoSEQ multiplex PCR, while TCRdb's copy carries only in-frame clones and drops some. That table is the source of V, J and clone size, and D and trimming were worked out from the DNA. The sample includes 70,000 or so clones, about nine tenths of them seen just once. The V call is TRBV5-5, the J call TRBJ2-5, with 9 bases that match TRBD1. The sequenced material came from peripheral blood. This receptor was taken from a man aged 70 or older with active or convalescent COVID-19. CDR3 bases: TGTGCCAGCAGCTCGATTACAGGGGGCGCCGGGGAGACCCAGTACTTC. It yields the protein CASSSITGGAGETQYF.